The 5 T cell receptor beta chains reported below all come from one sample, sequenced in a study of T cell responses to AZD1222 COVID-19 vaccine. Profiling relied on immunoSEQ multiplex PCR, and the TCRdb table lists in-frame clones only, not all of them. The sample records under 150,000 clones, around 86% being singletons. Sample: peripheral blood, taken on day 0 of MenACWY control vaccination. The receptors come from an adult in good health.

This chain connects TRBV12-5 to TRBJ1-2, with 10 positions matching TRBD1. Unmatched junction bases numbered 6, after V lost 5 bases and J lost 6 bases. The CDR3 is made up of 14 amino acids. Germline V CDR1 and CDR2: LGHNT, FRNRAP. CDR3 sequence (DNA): TGTGCTAGTGGTGATGACAGGGGGCCCAATGGCTACACCTTC. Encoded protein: CASGDDRGPNGYTF.

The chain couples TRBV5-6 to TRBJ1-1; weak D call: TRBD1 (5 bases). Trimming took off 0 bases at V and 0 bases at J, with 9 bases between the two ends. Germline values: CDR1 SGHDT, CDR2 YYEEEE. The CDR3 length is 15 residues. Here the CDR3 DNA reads TGTGCCAGCAGCTTGGCCAACAGGTTGAACACTGAAGCTTTCTTT. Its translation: CASSLANRLNTEAFF.

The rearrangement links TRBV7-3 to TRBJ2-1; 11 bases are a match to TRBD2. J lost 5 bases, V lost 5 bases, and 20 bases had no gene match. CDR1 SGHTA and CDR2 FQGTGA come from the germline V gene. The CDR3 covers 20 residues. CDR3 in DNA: TGTGCCAGCAGCCTAAAGGCTCGCGGGCTAGCGGGGGGAAAAAACAATGAGCAGTTCTTC. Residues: CASSLKARGLAGGKNNEQFF.

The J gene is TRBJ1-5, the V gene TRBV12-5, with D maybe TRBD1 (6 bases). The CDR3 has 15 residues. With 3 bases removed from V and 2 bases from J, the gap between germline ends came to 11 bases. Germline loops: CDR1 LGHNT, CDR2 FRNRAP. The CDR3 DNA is TGTGCTAGTGGTTTTAGGGGGATGGGCAATCAGCCCCAGCATTTT. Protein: CASGFRGMGNQPQHF.

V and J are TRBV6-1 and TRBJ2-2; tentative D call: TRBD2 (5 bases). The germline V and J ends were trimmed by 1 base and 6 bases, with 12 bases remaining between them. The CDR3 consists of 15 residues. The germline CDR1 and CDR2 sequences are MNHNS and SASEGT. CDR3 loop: CASSEGMGESGELFF. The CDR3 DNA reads TGTGCCAGCAGTGAAGGGATGGGAGAGTCCGGGGAGCTGTTTTTT.